One sample yielded the 17 T cell receptor beta chains listed below, sequenced in a study of T cell responses to AZD1222 COVID-19 vaccine. Here immunoSEQ multiplex PCR was the method, and the copy in TCRdb shows in-frame clones only, minus some. This sample has 120,000 to 150,000 clones, with roughly 90% found just once. Source: peripheral blood, taken on day 0 of AZD1222 vaccination. Receptors were obtained from an adult in good health.

This chain joins TRBV7-3 and TRBJ2-1, with TRBD2 matching 15 bases. V gave up 2 bases and J gave up 2 bases; unmatched junction bases: 7. Looked up from germline, CDR1 is SGHTA and CDR2 is FQGTGA. The CDR3 is made up of 19 amino acids. This chain's CDR3 is CASSLRPGLAGGPYNEQFF. The CDR3 bases are TGTGCCAGCAGCTTACGCCCTGGACTAGCGGGAGGGCCCTACAATGAGCAGTTCTTC.

This clone has only one observation. The gene calls are TRBV5-6 and TRBJ1-2, with D perhaps matching TRBD1 (6 bases). V dropped 1 base and J dropped 3 bases, with 7 bases sitting between them. CDR1 is SGHDT and CDR2 is YYEEEE in the germline V gene. The CDR3 contains 13 residues. The CDR3 DNA reads TGTGCCAGCAGCTTGAGGACAGACTATGGCTACACCTTC. Translating gives CASSLRTDYGYTF.

The V gene is TRBV7-8, the J gene TRBJ2-3; TRBD2 matches 8 bases. The CDR3 is 15 amino acids. Germline CDR1 is SGHVS and CDR2 is FQNEAQ. V lost 4 bases and J lost 8; bases outside the gene matches: 11. CDR3 in DNA: TGTGCCAGCAGCTCGAGACTAGGGGCGGGGGGTACGCAGTATTTT. The encoded protein is CASSSRLGAGGTQYF.

The V call is TRBV19, the J call TRBJ2-2, with D perhaps being TRBD1 or TRBD2 (5 bases each). The CDR3 has 15 amino acids. Trimming shortened V by 10 bases and J by 4 bases, and 19 bases separated the two germline ends. In germline, CDR1 is LNHDA, CDR2 SQIVND (reference sequence). CDR3 loop: CATNRDPPGTGELFF. The CDR3 DNA reads as TGTGCCACCAACCGGGACCCGCCGGGCACCGGGGAGCTGTTTTTT.

The rearrangement links TRBV2 to TRBJ1-4; tentative D call: TRBD1 (6 bases). Trimming pared 2 bases from V and 6 bases from J, leaving 7 bases between. Looked up from germline, CDR1 is SNHLY and CDR2 is FYNNEI. This CDR3 has 13 amino acids. The CDR3 bases are TGTGCCAGCAGTGAAAGGGGGTATGAAAAACTGTTTTTT. Amino acid sequence: CASSERGYEKLFF.

The CDR3 DNA reads as TGTGCCAGCAGAGGGACAGGGGTTTCCACCGGGGAGCTGTTTTTT. Its protein is CASRGTGVSTGELFF. This chain joins TRBV2 and TRBJ2-2; 10 nucleotides align to TRBD1. The trim removed 6 bases at V and 4 bases at J, leaving 5 bases unmatched. The CDR3 covers 15 residues. Germline CDR1 is SNHLY and CDR2 is FYNNEI.

The rearrangement links TRBV2 to TRBJ2-3; TRBD2 matches at 7 bases. The germline V gene has CDR1 SNHLY and CDR2 FYNNEI. J gave up 7 bases and V 10 bases, and 14 bases lay outside the gene matches. This CDR3 has 14 residues. The CDR3 region has the DNA TGTGCCAACCGAAGACTAGCTAACGCCCATACGCAGTATTTT. Its protein product is CANRRLANAHTQYF.

This clone has more than one count but fewer than ten. The gene calls are TRBV10-3 and TRBJ2-7; the D gene is possibly TRBD2 (6 bases). The CDR3 has 10 amino acids. V was cut by 11 bases and J by 9 bases, with 14 bases left in between. Germline assignment: CDR1 ENHRY and CDR2 SYGVKD. The CDR3 loop is CAHPLRGQYF. The DNA of the CDR3 is TGTGCCCACCCTCTGCGGGGGCAGTACTTC.

The V call is TRBV5-1, the J call TRBJ2-5; 7 bases line up with TRBD1. V was clipped by 5 bases and J by 1 base; unmatched bases: 2. Per the germline V gene, CDR1 is SGHRS and CDR2 is YFSETQ. The CDR3 runs 13 residues. CDR3 nucleotides: TGCGCCAGCAGAGGGACAGCCCAAGAGACCCAGTACTTC. Protein sequence: CASRGTAQETQYF.

CDR3: CASSQGSGTAYEQYF. The CDR3 DNA sequence: TGTGCCAGCAGCCAAGGAAGCGGGACCGCCTACGAGCAGTACTTC. The genes are TRBV7-2 and TRBJ2-7, with 7 bases lining up with TRBD2. The junction had 9 bases not matched to a gene; V was cut back by 5 bases and J by 2 bases. Germline CDR1 is SGHTA and CDR2 is FQGNSA. The CDR3 covers 15 residues.

This clone was seen a few times. The chain uses TRBV5-1 and TRBJ2-1; TRBD2 agrees at 13 bases. V was pared by 4 bases and J by 7 bases, with 5 bases of the junction left unmatched. CDR1 and CDR2 (germline): SGHRS, YFSETQ. CDR3 length: 15 residues. The CDR3 is CASSTSGRGANEQFF. In nucleotides, the CDR3 is TGCGCCAGCAGCACTAGCGGGAGGGGGGCGAATGAGCAGTTCTTC.

This chain joins TRBV11-2 and TRBJ2-1; D unclear. The CDR3 extends over 15 amino acids. Germline-derived CDR1 and CDR2 are SGHAT and FQNNGV. V was clipped by 2 bases and J by 6 bases, with 14 bases between them. The CDR3 DNA reads TGTGCCAGCAGCTTATATGCGTCCCAGTCCAATGAGCAGTTCTTC. It codes for CASSLYASQSNEQFF.

This sequence joins TRBV29-1 and TRBJ2-1; 8 bases fit TRBD1. V was clipped by 3 bases and J by 9 bases; unmatched bases: 7. The CDR3 totals 13 residues. CDR1 SQVTM and CDR2 ANQGSEA come from the germline V gene. The chain's CDR3 is CSVDSSGGGEQFF. CDR3 in DNA: TGCAGCGTTGACTCCTCAGGGGGCGGTGAGCAGTTCTTC.

The chain is built from TRBV9 and TRBJ2-1; the match to TRBD2 covers 12 bases. CDR3 length: 17 amino acids. J was trimmed by 4 bases and V by 0 bases; bases with no gene match: 5. Germline CDR1 SGDLS, CDR2 YYNGEE. The chain's CDR3 is CASSVVASGGGYNEQFF. As DNA, the CDR3 is TGTGCCAGCAGCGTAGTCGCTAGCGGGGGGGGTTACAATGAGCAGTTCTTC.

The chain uses TRBV5-5 and TRBJ1-2; D is uncertain. V lost 1 base and J lost 1, with 17 bases in between. Germline lookup yields CDR1 SGHKS and CDR2 YYEKEE (reference sequence). The CDR3 spans 17 residues. The CDR3 loop is CASSLIFGGVVNYGYTF. CDR3 coding DNA: TGTGCCAGCAGCTTGATTTTCGGAGGAGTAGTTAACTATGGCTACACCTTC.

The chain couples TRBV7-9 to TRBJ1-2; D gene uncertain. The germline V and J ends were trimmed by 6 bases and 6 bases, with 17 bases remaining between them. This CDR3 has 14 amino acids. Germline V CDR1 and CDR2: SEHNR, FQNEAQ (reference sequence). In DNA form, the CDR3 reads TGTGCCAGCAGACGGTCTCGATCCGGAGATGGCTACACCTTC. Translating gives CASRRSRSGDGYTF.

The chain links TRBV28 to TRBJ2-7; 7 bases line up with TRBD2. The CDR3 spans 15 residues. J was trimmed by 2 bases and V by 3 bases; bases with no gene match: 7. Per germline, CDR1 MDHEN and CDR2 SYDVKM. The CDR3, as DNA: TGTGCCAGCAGTTTGGGGGGGGTCGCAGCCTACGAGCAGTACTTC. Translation gives CASSLGGVAAYEQYF. Using reference TRBV28 and TRBJ2-7 for the parts outside the CDR3, the full variable domain is DVKVTQSSRYLVKRTGEKVFLECVQDMDHENMFWYRQDPGLGLRLIYFSYDVKMKEKGDIPEGYSVSREKKERFSLILESASTNQTSMYLCASSLGGVAAYEQYFGPGTRLTVT.